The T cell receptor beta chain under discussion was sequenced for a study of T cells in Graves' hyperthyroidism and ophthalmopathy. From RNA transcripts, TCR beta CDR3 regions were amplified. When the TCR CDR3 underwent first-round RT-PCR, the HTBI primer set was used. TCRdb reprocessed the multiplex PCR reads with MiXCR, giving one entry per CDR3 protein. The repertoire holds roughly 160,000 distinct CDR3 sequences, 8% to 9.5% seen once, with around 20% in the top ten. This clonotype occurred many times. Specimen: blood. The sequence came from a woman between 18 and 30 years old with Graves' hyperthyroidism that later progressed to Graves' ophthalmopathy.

CDR3 sequence (DNA): TGTGCCAGCAGCCCCGGTGGCCTGCATGAGCAGTTCTTC. As protein: CASSPGGLHEQFF. The rearrangement links TRBV3-1 to TRBJ2-1, with D unresolved. The V end lost 4 bases, the J end lost 8 bases, and 12 bases lay between the germline ends. Per germline, CDR1 LGHDT and CDR2 YNNKEL (reference sequence). This CDR3 comprises 13 residues.